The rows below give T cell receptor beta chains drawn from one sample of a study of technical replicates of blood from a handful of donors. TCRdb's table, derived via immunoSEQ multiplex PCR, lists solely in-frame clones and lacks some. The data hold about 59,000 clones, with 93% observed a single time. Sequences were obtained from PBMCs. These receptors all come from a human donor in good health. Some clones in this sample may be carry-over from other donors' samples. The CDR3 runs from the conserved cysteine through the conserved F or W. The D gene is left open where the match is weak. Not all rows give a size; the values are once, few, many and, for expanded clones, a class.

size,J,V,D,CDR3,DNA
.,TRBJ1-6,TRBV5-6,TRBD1,CASSSVDFPGQGRNSPLHF,TGTGCCAGCAGCTCAGTTGATTTCCCGGGACAGGGGAGGAATTCACCCCTCCACTTT
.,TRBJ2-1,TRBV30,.,CAWIALWGGRSYNEQFF,TGTGCCTGGATTGCCCTCTGGGGGGGCAGGTCCTACAATGAGCAGTTCTTC
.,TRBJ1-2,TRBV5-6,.,CASRRGSEGYGYTF,TGTGCCAGCAGGCGAGGAAGCGAGGGCTATGGCTACACCTTC
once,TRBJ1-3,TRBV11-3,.,CASSLLLQAPSSGNTIYF,TGTGCCAGCAGCTTACTTCTCCAGGCCCCGAGCTCTGGAAACACCATATATTTT
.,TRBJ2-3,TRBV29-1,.,CSVEAPHSGAPTDTQYF,TGCAGCGTTGAAGCTCCGCATTCGGGAGCCCCAACAGATACGCAGTATTTT
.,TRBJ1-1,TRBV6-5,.,CASSEWFAGTEAFF,TGTGCCAGCAGTGAATGGTTTGCGGGGACTGAAGCTTTCTTT
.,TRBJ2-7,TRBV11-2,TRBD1,CASSSVQGTYEQYF,TGTGCCAGCAGCTCCGTACAGGGGACCTACGAGCAGTACTTC
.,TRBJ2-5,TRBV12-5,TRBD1,CASGEIRGQSQETQYF,TGTGCTAGTGGGGAGATCAGGGGACAGTCCCAAGAGACCCAGTACTTC
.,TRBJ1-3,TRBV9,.,CASSGRKEGRGGNTIYF,TGTGCCAGCAGCGGCCGGAAGGAGGGTCGGGGGGGAAACACCATATATTTT
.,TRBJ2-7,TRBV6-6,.,CASSYIGFEQYF,TGTGCCAGCAGTTACATTGGCTTCGAGCAGTACTTC
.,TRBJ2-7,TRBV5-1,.,CASSLDSGTYEQYF,TGCGCCAGCAGCTTGGACAGTGGCACCTACGAGCAGTACTTC
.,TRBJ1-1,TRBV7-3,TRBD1,CASSSRPGQPNTEAFF,TGTGCCAGCAGCTCCAGGCCGGGACAGCCTAACACTGAAGCTTTCTTT
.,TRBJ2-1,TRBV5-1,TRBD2,CASSRTSGTREQFF,TGCGCCAGCAGCAGGACTAGCGGGACAAGGGAGCAGTTCTTC
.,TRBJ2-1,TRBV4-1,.,CASSQARGEQFF,TGCGCCAGCAGCCAAGCAAGGGGGGAGCAGTTCTTC
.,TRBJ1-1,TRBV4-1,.,CASSQGEVVGGSTEAFF,TGCGCCAGCAGCCAAGGGGAGGTGGTCGGGGGGTCCACTGAAGCTTTCTTT
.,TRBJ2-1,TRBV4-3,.,CASSLALPRVDEQFF,TGCGCCAGCAGCTTGGCACTCCCGAGGGTCGATGAGCAGTTCTTC
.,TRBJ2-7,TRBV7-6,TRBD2,CASSSTYGTSGKGAYEQYF,TGTGCCAGCAGCTCAACCTACGGGACTAGCGGGAAGGGGGCCTACGAGCAGTACTTC
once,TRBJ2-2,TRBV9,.,CASSATPRPGTGELFF,TGTGCCAGCAGCGCTACCCCCCGGCCCGGGACCGGGGAGCTGTTTTTT
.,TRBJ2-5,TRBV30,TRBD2,CAWSLAGHTRQETQYF,TGTGCCTGGAGCCTAGCGGGCCACACCCGACAAGAGACCCAGTACTTC
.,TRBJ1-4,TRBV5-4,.,CASSLRQDGEKLFF,TGTGCCAGCAGCTTAAGACAGGATGGTGAAAAACTGTTTTTT
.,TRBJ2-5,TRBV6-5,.,CASSYSEQGQETQYF,TGTGCCAGCAGTTACTCGGAACAGGGCCAAGAGACCCAGTACTTC
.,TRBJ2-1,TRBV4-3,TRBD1,CASSPNYRGPYNEQFF,TGCGCCAGCAGCCCGAACTACAGGGGGCCCTACAATGAGCAGTTCTTC
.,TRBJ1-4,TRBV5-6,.,CASSFYRRATNEKLFF,TGTGCCAGCAGCTTTTACAGGAGAGCAACTAATGAAAAACTGTTTTTT
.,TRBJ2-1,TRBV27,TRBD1,CASSAGTVYNEQFF,TGTGCCAGCAGTGCCGGGACAGTCTACAATGAGCAGTTCTTC
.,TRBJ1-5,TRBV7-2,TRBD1,CASSAQGAGQPQHF,TGTGCCAGCAGCGCACAGGGGGCAGGCCAGCCCCAGCATTTT
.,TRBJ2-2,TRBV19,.,CASRPGLANTGELFF,TGTGCCAGTAGACCAGGGTTGGCGAACACCGGGGAGCTGTTTTTT
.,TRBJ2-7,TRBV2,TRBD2,CASRGGEGHGYEQYF,TGTGCCAGCAGGGGGGGGGAGGGCCACGGGTACGAGCAGTACTTC
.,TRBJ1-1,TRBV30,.,CAWRRGNTEAFF,TGTGCCTGGAGGAGAGGGAACACTGAAGCTTTCTTT
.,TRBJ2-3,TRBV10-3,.,CAIRLSSSTDTQYF,TGTGCCATCAGGCTATCCTCTAGCACAGATACGCAGTATTTT
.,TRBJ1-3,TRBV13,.,CASSLVQKNSGNTIYF,TGTGCCAGCAGCTTAGTGCAGAAAAACTCTGGAAACACCATATATTTT
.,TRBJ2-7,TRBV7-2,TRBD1,CASSLGGQGSIEQYF,TGTGCCAGCAGCTTAGGGGGACAGGGGTCGATCGAGCAGTACTTC
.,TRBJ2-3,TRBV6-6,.,CAIGSFTDTQYF,TGTGCCATCGGGAGTTTCACAGATACGCAGTATTTT
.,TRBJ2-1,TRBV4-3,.,CASSQDSGPSSYNEQFF,TGCGCCAGCAGCCAGGACAGCGGTCCGAGCTCCTACAATGAGCAGTTCTTC
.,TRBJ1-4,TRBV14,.,CASSPARAGKLFF,TGTGCCAGCAGCCCTGCACGAGCGGGAAAACTGTTTTTT
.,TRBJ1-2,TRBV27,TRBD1,CASSPEGTGANGYTF,TGTGCCAGCAGTCCAGAAGGGACAGGGGCGAATGGCTACACCTTC
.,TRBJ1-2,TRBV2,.,CASRTGPGVYGYTF,TGTGCCAGCAGAACAGGGCCTGGGGTCTATGGCTACACCTTC
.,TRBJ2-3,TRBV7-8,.,CASSLNGGSRTDTQYF,TGTGCCAGCAGCTTGAATGGCGGGTCACGCACAGATACGCAGTATTTT
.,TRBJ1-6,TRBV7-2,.,CASSLFPQNSPLHF,TGTGCCAGCAGCTTATTCCCCCAGAATTCACCCCTCCACTTT
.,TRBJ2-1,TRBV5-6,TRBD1,CASSLRGLNEQFF,TGTGCCAGCAGCTTGAGGGGGCTCAATGAGCAGTTCTTC
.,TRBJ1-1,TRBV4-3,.,CASSQDKVANTEAFF,TGCGCCAGCAGCCAAGATAAGGTAGCGAACACTGAAGCTTTCTTT
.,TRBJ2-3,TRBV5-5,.,CASSSPGGTQYF,TGTGCCAGCAGCTCCCCCGGTGGTACGCAGTATTTT
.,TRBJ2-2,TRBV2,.,CASRGETGELFF,TGTGCCAGCAGGGGAGAAACCGGGGAGCTGTTTTTT
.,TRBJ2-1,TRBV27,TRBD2,CASSSLASSYNEQFF,TGTGCCAGCAGTTCACTAGCGAGCTCCTACAATGAGCAGTTCTTC
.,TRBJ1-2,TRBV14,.,CASSQDLPWRGYTF,TGTGCCAGCAGCCAAGATCTGCCGTGGAGAGGCTACACCTTC
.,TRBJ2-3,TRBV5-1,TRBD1,CASSGRDREADTQYF,TGCGCCAGCAGCGGCCGGGACAGGGAAGCAGATACGCAGTATTTT